This T cell receptor (beta chain) was observed in a study of T cell clusters in autoimmune cytopenias. Study at large: A median of 51,575 TRB reads per sample yielded a median approximately 2,200 distinct clonotypes.

This CDR3 has 14 residues. CDR1 is PRHDT and CDR2 is FYEKMQ in the germline V gene (reference sequence). According to its frequency, this clonotype is medium-sized. Its antigen is undetermined. Some 34,000 genome equivalents of blood DNA were amplified for TRB. Study-wide results and caveats: No experiment has yet validated the function of the T cell clusters defined in silico. TRB repertoire shifts in secondary cytopenia and chronic lymphocytic leukemia mostly reflected lymphoma, not autoimmunity.

TRB rearrangements were amplified by touch-down multiplex PCR with mixed TRB-A/B primers. From its re-call of the multiplex PCR reads, TCRdb lists each CDR3 protein once, without DNA. This repertoire includes under 8,500 distinct CDR3 sequences. The sequence came from a human donor with an autoimmune cytopenia or autoimmune hepatitis (not recorded which). The rearrangement uses TRBV13 and TRBJ2-3; TCRdb's assignment of TRBD2 cannot be checked, as there is no DNA. Material: peripheral blood. CDR3 sequence: CASTGTSGTDTQYF.